The rows below give T cell receptor beta chains drawn from one sample of a study of T cell responses to AZD1222 COVID-19 vaccine. The assay was immunoSEQ multiplex PCR, and TCRdb's table has in-frame clones only and misses some. Counted here are approximately 60,000 clones, 65% to 85% occurring once; the ten biggest clones make up 7.3%. The specimen was peripheral blood, collected on day 0 of AZD1222 vaccination. These receptor sequences come from an adult in good health. Both conserved end residues are part of each CDR3. The D gene is left open where the match is weak. Rows may omit the clone size; those that give it use once, few, many or a size class.

V	D	J	size	CDR3	DNA
TRBV19	TRBD1	TRBJ1-2	.	CASSTRDRDFGYTF	TGTGCCAGTAGTACCCGGGACAGGGATTTTGGCTACACCTTC
TRBV6-5	.	TRBJ1-2	.	CASSYSAPNYGYTF	TGTGCCAGCAGTTACTCGGCACCTAACTATGGCTACACCTTC
TRBV19	.	TRBJ1-5	.	CASRADNQPQHF	TGTGCCAGTAGAGCGGACAATCAGCCCCAGCATTTT
TRBV19	.	TRBJ1-1	few	CASTRQGMNTEAFF	TGTGCCAGTACCAGACAAGGAATGAACACTGAAGCTTTCTTT
TRBV4-2	.	TRBJ1-2	.	CASSQAQGNYGYTF	TGTGCCAGCAGCCAAGCCCAGGGCAACTATGGCTACACCTTC
TRBV10-3	.	TRBJ1-3	.	CAIRDLGNSGNTIYF	TGTGCCATCAGGGATCTGGGGAACTCTGGAAACACCATATATTTT
TRBV11-3	.	TRBJ1-5	.	CASSLDRRWQPQHF	TGTGCCAGCAGCTTAGATCGGCGGTGGCAGCCCCAGCATTTT
TRBV4-3	TRBD2	TRBJ2-1	.	CASSQENNRLAGGNEQFF	TGCGCCAGCAGCCAAGAGAATAATAGGCTAGCGGGGGGAAATGAGCAGTTCTTC
TRBV13	TRBD1	TRBJ2-7	.	CASSSFETGSSYEQYF	TGTGCCAGCAGCTCCTTTGAGACAGGGAGCTCCTACGAGCAGTACTTC
TRBV30	.	TRBJ1-6	.	CAWSVMDPAPLHF	TGTGCCTGGAGTGTTATGGACCCGGCACCCCTCCACTTT
TRBV3-1/TRBV3-2	.	TRBJ2-5	.	CASSQGFQETQYF	TGTGCCAGCAGCCAGGGATTTCAAGAGACCCAGTACTTC
TRBV10-3	TRBD1	TRBJ1-1	few	CAISDLSDRGRIGMNTEAFF	TGTGCCATCAGTGATCTTTCGGACAGGGGGCGGATAGGAATGAACACTGAAGCTTTCTTT
TRBV11-2	.	TRBJ2-7	.	CASSTSYEQYF	TGTGCCAGCAGCACCAGCTACGAGCAGTACTTC
TRBV3-1/TRBV3-2	TRBD2	TRBJ2-5	.	CASSPGGETQYF	TGTGCCAGCAGCCCCGGGGGGGAGACCCAGTACTTC
TRBV29-1	TRBD1	TRBJ1-5	few	CSVAWGTGGAGQPQHF	TGCAGCGTTGCATGGGGGACAGGGGGCGCCGGTCAGCCCCAGCATTTT
TRBV6-5	.	TRBJ2-7	.	CASSPGTREQYF	TGTGCCAGCAGCCCCGGGACGCGAGAGCAGTACTTC
TRBV2	TRBD1	TRBJ2-7	once	CATGTGAHYEQYF	TGTGCCACCGGGACAGGTGCCCACTACGAGCAGTACTTC
TRBV6-5	.	TRBJ1-6	once	CASRDGGWSPLHF	TGTGCCAGCAGGGACGGCGGGTGGTCACCCCTCCACTTT
TRBV9	TRBD1	TRBJ2-1	.	CASSVGGTGGVDEQFF	TGTGCCAGCAGCGTAGGCGGGACAGGGGGCGTCGATGAGCAGTTCTTC
TRBV18	.	TRBJ1-1	.	CASSPHTQENTEAFF	TGTGCCAGCTCACCCCACACCCAGGAGAACACTGAAGCTTTCTTT
TRBV11-2	TRBD2	TRBJ2-7	.	CASSLNSPPGLPSYEQYF	TGTGCCAGCAGCTTGAATAGTCCGCCGGGACTACCTTCGTACGAGCAGTACTTC
TRBV15	.	TRBJ2-7	.	CATSKEVGGWYEQYF	TGTGCCACCAGCAAAGAGGTTGGGGGCTGGTACGAGCAGTACTTC
TRBV19	.	TRBJ2-6	.	CASSIRGLGANVLTF	TGTGCCAGTAGTATACGGGGGCTCGGGGCCAACGTCCTGACTTTC
TRBV6-4	.	TRBJ2-3	.	CASSDGGTTDTQYF	TGTGCCAGCAGTGACGGAGGGACCACAGATACGCAGTATTTT
TRBV5-1	.	TRBJ2-1	once	CASSLDLNNEQFF	TGCGCCAGCAGCTTGGACCTGAACAATGAGCAGTTCTTC
TRBV5-1	.	TRBJ1-5	.	CASSLDSDQPQHF	TGCGCCAGCAGCTTGGATAGCGATCAGCCCCAGCATTTT
TRBV7-2	.	TRBJ2-7	.	CASSQQGRDMTEQYF	TGTGCCAGCAGCCAACAGGGTAGGGATATGACCGAGCAGTACTTC
TRBV7-8	.	TRBJ2-2	few	CASSQQGTGELFF	TGTGCCAGCAGTCAACAGGGAACCGGGGAGCTGTTTTTT
TRBV7-2	.	TRBJ2-1	.	CASSLGAGHNEQFF	TGTGCCAGCAGCTTAGGGGCTGGACACAATGAGCAGTTCTTC
TRBV11-2	TRBD2	TRBJ2-3	.	CASSPRGGSGAPPDTQYF	TGTGCCAGCAGCCCTAGGGGAGGGAGCGGGGCCCCTCCAGATACGCAGTATTTT
TRBV6-5	.	TRBJ1-1	.	CASSSSRVSGEAFF	TGTGCCAGCAGCTCAAGCAGGGTAAGCGGTGAAGCTTTCTTT
TRBV5-1	TRBD1	TRBJ1-3	.	CASSLTGGLNAGNTIYF	TGCGCCAGCAGCCTTACAGGGGGCCTTAACGCTGGAAACACCATATATTTT